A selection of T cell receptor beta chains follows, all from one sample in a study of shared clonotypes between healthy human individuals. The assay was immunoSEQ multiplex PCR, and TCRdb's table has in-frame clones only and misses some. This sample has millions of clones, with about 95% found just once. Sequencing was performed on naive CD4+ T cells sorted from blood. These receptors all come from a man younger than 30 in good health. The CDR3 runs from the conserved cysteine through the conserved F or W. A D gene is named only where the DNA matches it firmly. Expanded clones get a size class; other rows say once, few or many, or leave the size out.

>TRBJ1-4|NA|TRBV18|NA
CASSPGGVGRLFF
TGTGCCAGCTCACCAGGAGGGGTTGGAAGACTGTTTTTT
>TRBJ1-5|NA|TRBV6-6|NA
CASSKRDLGNQPQHF
TGTGCCAGCAGCAAACGGGACCTCGGTAATCAGCCCCAGCATTTT
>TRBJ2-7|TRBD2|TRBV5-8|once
CASSLARLAGAYEQYF
TGTGCCAGCAGCTTGGCCCGACTAGCGGGGGCCTACGAGCAGTACTTC
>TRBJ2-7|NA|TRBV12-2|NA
CASRLTIRTSGENSYEQYF
TGTGCAAGTCGCTTAACAATAAGGACTAGCGGGGAGAACTCCTACGAGCAGTACTTC
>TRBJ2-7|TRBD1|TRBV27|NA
CASSLLQGAYEQYF
TGTGCCAGCAGTTTATTACAGGGGGCGTACGAGCAGTACTTC
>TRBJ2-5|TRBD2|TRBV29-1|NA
CSVVGTSVRQETQYF
TGCAGCGTTGTAGGGACTAGCGTCCGCCAAGAGACCCAGTACTTC
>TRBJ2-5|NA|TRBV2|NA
CASSVRYQETQYF
TGTGCCAGCAGTGTACGGTACCAAGAGACCCAGTACTTC
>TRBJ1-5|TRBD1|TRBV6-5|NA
CASSSGTGRQPQHF
TGTGCCAGCAGTTCCGGGACAGGGCGTCAGCCCCAGCATTTT
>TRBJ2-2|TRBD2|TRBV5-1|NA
CASSFAGVDTGELFF
TGCGCCAGCAGCTTCGCGGGGGTGGACACCGGGGAGCTGTTTTTT
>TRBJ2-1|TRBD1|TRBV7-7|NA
CASSLEGASYNEQFF
TGTGCTAGCAGCTTAGAGGGGGCCTCCTACAATGAGCAGTTCTTC
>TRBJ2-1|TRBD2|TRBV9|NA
CASSEGLAVHNEQFF
TGTGCCAGCAGCGAGGGACTAGCGGTTCACAATGAGCAGTTCTTC
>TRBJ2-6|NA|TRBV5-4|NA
CASSLGTIRTQSSGANVLTF
TGTGCCAGCAGCCTTGGGACGATAAGGACTCAAAGCTCTGGGGCCAACGTCCTGACTTTC
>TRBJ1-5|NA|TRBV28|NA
CASSWGFYSNQPQHF
TGTGCCAGCAGTTGGGGGTTTTATAGCAATCAGCCCCAGCATTTT
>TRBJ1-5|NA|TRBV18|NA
CASSPEILRRSNQPQHF
TGTGCCAGCTCACCCGAAATCTTGCGAAGGAGCAATCAGCCCCAGCATTTT
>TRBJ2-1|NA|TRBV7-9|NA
CASSFPTLGRSNEQFF
TGTGCCAGCAGCTTCCCCACCCTGGGACGATCCAATGAGCAGTTCTTC
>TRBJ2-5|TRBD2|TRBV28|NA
CASSLGLAEFQETQYF
TGTGCCAGCAGTTTAGGACTAGCGGAGTTCCAAGAGACCCAGTACTTC
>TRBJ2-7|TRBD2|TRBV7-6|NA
CASSLSRGDYEQYF
TGTGCCAGCAGCTTGTCCCGGGGGGATTACGAGCAGTACTTC
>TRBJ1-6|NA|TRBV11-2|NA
CASSSTGHNSPLHF
TGTGCCAGCAGCTCCACAGGGCATAATTCACCCCTCCACTTT
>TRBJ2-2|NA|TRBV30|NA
CAWRQTGELFF
TGTGCCTGGCGACAGACCGGGGAGCTGTTTTTT
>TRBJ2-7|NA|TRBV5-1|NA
CASSLSQGPGEQYF
TGCGCCAGCAGCTTGTCGCAGGGCCCAGGCGAGCAGTACTTC
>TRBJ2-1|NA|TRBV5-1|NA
CASSFEQGLHEQFF
TGCGCCAGCAGCTTCGAACAGGGACTGCATGAGCAGTTCTTC
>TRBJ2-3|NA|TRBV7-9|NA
CASSWDSTDTQYF
TGTGCCAGCAGTTGGGACAGCACAGATACGCAGTATTTT
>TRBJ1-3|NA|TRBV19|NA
CASSTGLTSGNTIYF
TGTGCCAGTAGTACCGGACTGACCTCTGGAAACACCATATATTTT
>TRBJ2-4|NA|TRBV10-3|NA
CAISEKGDIQYF
TGTGCCATCAGTGAGAAGGGGGACATTCAGTACTTC
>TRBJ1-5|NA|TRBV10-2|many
CASSEGTSNGPQHF
TGCGCCAGCAGCGAGGGGACAAGCAACGGGCCCCAGCATTTT
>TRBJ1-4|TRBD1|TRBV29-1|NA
CSVARDSATNEKLFF
TGCAGCGTTGCACGGGACAGTGCAACTAATGAAAAACTGTTTTTT
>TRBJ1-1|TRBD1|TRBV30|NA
CAWTKPGQGEEAFF
TGTGCCTGGACGAAACCCGGACAGGGAGAGGAAGCTTTCTTT
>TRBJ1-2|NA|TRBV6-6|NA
CASSLRTVNYGYTF
TGTGCCAGCAGCCTCAGGACAGTTAACTATGGCTACACCTTC
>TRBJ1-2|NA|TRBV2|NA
CASVGDDYGYTF
TGTGCCAGCGTTGGGGACGACTATGGCTACACCTTC
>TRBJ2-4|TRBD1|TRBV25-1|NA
CASSADRALAKNIQYF
TGTGCCAGCAGTGCCGACAGGGCCCTAGCCAAAAACATTCAGTACTTC
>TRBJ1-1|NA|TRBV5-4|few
CASSSTGKGTEAFF
TGTGCCAGCAGCTCAACAGGGAAAGGCACTGAAGCTTTCTTT
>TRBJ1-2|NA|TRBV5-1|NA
CASSLASGYDGYTF
TGCGCCAGCAGCTTAGCTTCAGGGTATGATGGCTACACCTTC
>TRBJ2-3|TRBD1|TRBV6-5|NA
CASSRDRVTDTQYF
TGTGCCAGCAGCCGGGACAGGGTCACAGATACGCAGTATTTT
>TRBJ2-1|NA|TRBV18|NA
CASSPGLALLNEQFF
TGTGCCAGCTCACCCGGACTGGCCCTCCTCAATGAGCAGTTCTTC
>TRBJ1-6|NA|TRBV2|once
CASSPRLDNSPLHF
TGTGCCAGCAGTCCTAGGTTGGATAATTCACCCCTCCACTTT
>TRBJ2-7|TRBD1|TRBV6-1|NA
CASRTGQSYEQYF
TGTGCCAGCAGGACGGGACAGTCCTACGAGCAGTACTTC
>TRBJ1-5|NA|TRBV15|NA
CATSPVGMEQPQHF
TGTGCCACCAGCCCCGTGGGTATGGAACAGCCCCAGCATTTT
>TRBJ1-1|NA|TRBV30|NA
CACRMGNTEAFF
TGTGCCTGCAGGATGGGGAACACTGAAGCTTTCTTT
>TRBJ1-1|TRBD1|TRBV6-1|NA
CASLTTLTGGAFF
TGTGCCAGCTTGACTACCTTGACAGGGGGAGCTTTCTTT
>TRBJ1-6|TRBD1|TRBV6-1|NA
CASSVVSGTGNSPLHF
TGTGCCAGCAGTGTTGTCTCCGGGACAGGGAATTCACCCCTCCACTTT